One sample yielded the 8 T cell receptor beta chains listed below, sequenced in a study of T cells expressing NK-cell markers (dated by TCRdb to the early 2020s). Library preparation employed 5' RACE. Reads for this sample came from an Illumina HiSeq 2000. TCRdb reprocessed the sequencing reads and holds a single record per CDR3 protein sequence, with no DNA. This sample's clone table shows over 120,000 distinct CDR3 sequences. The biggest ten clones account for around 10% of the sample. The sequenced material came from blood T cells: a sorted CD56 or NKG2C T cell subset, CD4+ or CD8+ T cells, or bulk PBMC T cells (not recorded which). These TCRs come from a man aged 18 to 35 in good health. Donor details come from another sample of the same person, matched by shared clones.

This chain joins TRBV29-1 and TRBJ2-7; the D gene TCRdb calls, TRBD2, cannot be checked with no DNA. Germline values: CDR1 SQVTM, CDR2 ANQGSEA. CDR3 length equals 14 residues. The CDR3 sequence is CSVAIPSGGNEQYF.

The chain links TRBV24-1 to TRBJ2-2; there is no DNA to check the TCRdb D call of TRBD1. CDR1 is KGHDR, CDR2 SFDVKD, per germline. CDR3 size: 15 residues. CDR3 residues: CATSAFLGETGELFF.

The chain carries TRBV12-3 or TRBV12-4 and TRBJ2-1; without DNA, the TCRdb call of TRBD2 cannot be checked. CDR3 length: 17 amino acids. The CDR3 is CASSHTWTSGSYNEQFF.

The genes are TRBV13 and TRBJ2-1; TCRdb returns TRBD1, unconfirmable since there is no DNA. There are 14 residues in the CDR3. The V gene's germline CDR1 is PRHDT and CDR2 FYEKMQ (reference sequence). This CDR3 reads CASSLVTVRNEQFF.

CDR3 sequence reads: CASSSRTSSTDTQYF. The rearrangement joins TRBV12-3 or TRBV12-4 to TRBJ2-3; without DNA, the TCRdb call of TRBD2 cannot be checked. CDR3 length: 15 amino acids.

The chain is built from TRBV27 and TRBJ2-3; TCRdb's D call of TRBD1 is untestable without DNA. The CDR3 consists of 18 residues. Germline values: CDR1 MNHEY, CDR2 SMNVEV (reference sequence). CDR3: CASSFSRAGEGGTDTQYF.

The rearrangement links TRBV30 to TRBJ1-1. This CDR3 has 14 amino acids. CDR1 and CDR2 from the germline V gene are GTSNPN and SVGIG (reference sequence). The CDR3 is CAWSVWAGNTEAFF.

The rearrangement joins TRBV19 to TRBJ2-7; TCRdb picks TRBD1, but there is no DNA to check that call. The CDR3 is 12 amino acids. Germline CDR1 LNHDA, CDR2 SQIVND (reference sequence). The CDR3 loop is CASSIAGDEQYF.